This T cell receptor beta chain was captured by sequencing in a study of Tregs in tolerant kidney transplant recipients. Overall study results and limits: Activated donor B cell expansion appeared to reveal the most relevant donor-specific TCRbeta repertoire. Biological reproducibility was not directly addressed in this study. Findings come from small patient numbers and require larger validation.

A note on this clone: Antigen unknown.

Repertoires were generated with immunoSEQ multiplex PCR, while TCRdb's copy carries only in-frame clones and drops some. Of around 50,000 clones in the sample, 83% were seen once. This CDR3 contains 16 residues. V was cut by 4 bases and J by 2 bases, with 16 bases left in between. CDR1 and CDR2 (germline): SGHDT, YYEEEE. Thawed PBMCs were FACS-sorted into unstimulated CD4+CD25+CD127- regulatory T cells, CD4+CD25- non-regulatory cells, CD4 and CD8 cells. This sequence originates from a human donor in good health. J is TRBJ1-5 and V is TRBV5-6, with D possibly TRBD1 on 5 matching bases. The material sequenced was CD4+ T cells from blood. The CDR3 region has the DNA TGTGCCAGCAGCCTAAGGGTAGGAGGGGGCAATCAGCCCCAGCATTTT. This translates into CASSLRVGGGNQPQHF.